Listed below are T cell receptor beta chains from one sample, sequenced in a study of human T cells and chemical hapten exposure. Via MiXCR, TCRdb re-called the 5' RACE reads, giving one row per CDR3 protein. The sample carries about 140,000 distinct CDR3 sequences, 4.1% recorded once. The source is a female donor in good health. The CDR3 runs from the conserved cysteine through the conserved F or W. The order of the fields is CDR3 DNA, CDR3 protein, V gene, clone size, D gene, J gene. D genes are given only for firm matches. For some rows the clone size is stated as once, few or many, or as a class when expanded; others skip it.

TGCAGTGCTAGCCGGCTGGATAGCAATCAGCCCCAGCATTTT,CSASRLDSNQPQHF,TRBV20-1,many,NA,TRBJ1-5
TGTGCCAGCAGCTTGGTGCAATACGAGCAGTACTTC,CASSLVQYEQYF,TRBV5-6,many,NA,TRBJ2-7
TGTGCCAGCAGCGGAGGTTTGGGTGTTCTGTACTTC,CASSGGLGVLYF,TRBV9,many,NA,TRBJ2-7
TGCGCCAGCAGCTTGGTACAGGCGGCGGGCGAGCAGTACTTC,CASSLVQAAGEQYF,TRBV5-1,many,NA,TRBJ2-7
TGTGCCAGCACTAGCGGGGCCTACGAGCAGTACTTC,CASTSGAYEQYF,TRBV2,many,TRBD2,TRBJ2-7
TGTGCCAGCAGCACCCGGACTAGCTCCGGGGAGCTGTTTTTT,CASSTRTSSGELFF,TRBV7-9,many,TRBD2,TRBJ2-2
TGTGCCAGCAGCCATGGACTAGCGGGGGGGCAAAGCACAGATACGCAGTATTTT,CASSHGLAGGQSTDTQYF,TRBV4-2,many,TRBD2,TRBJ2-3
TGCAGTGCTAGAGGACTAGTCTGGGTCCCCGGGGAGCTGTTTTTT,CSARGLVWVPGELFF,TRBV20-1,many,NA,TRBJ2-2
TGTGCCATCCCGGGAACAGGGAATCAGCCCCAGCATTTT,CAIPGTGNQPQHF,TRBV19,many,NA,TRBJ1-5
TGTGCCATCAGTGAGTCAGGTGGCATGCGGGGGGGCAAAGATGAGCAGTTCTTC,CAISESGGMRGGKDEQFF,TRBV10-3,many,TRBD2,TRBJ2-1
TGTGCCAGCATACCCCCAGGGGGTTCACCCCTCCACTTT,CASIPPGGSPLHF,TRBV6-5,many,TRBD1,TRBJ1-6
TGCAGTGCTAGTCTCGGACAGAGCTACAATCAGCCCCAGCATTTT,CSASLGQSYNQPQHF,TRBV20-1,many,NA,TRBJ1-5
TGTGCCAGCAGCCGAAGAAGGGACTACGAGCAGTACTTC,CASSRRRDYEQYF,TRBV6-6,many,NA,TRBJ2-7
TGTGCCAGCAGCTTGGAGGGAAGAGTATTACAGCCCCAGCATTTT,CASSLEGRVLQPQHF,TRBV7-2,many,NA,TRBJ1-5
TGTGCCAGCAGACACCCGGGACAGCCGCCCTACGAGCAGTACTTC,CASRHPGQPPYEQYF,TRBV11-2,few,TRBD1,TRBJ2-7
TGTGCCTGCCAGGGGAGAAATTCACCCCTCCACTTT,CACQGRNSPLHF,TRBV30,few,NA,TRBJ1-6
TGCAGCGTCCCCCAGTTGAGCGGACAAAGTTACTATGGCTACACCTTC,CSVPQLSGQSYYGYTF,TRBV29-1,few,NA,TRBJ1-2
TGTGCCAGCAGCTTTTCGCCGTTCCAAGAGACCCAGTACTTC,CASSFSPFQETQYF,TRBV5-6,NA,NA,TRBJ2-5
TGTGCCAGCAGCCAACCCCAAGGGGCTAGCGGGGGGGCGGATACGCAGTATTTT,CASSQPQGASGGADTQYF,TRBV4-2,many,TRBD2,TRBJ2-3
TGTGCCAGCAGCTTAGATGGTGAAGCTTTCTTT,CASSLDGEAFF,TRBV7-3,few,NA,TRBJ1-1
TGTGCCAGCTGTTGTGCATTGGGGGACCAAGAGACCCAGTACTTC,CASCCALGDQETQYF,TRBV5-6,NA,NA,TRBJ2-5
TGCAGCGTTGGTTTTGGCAGGTTTGAGACCCAGTACTTC,CSVGFGRFETQYF,TRBV29-1,many,NA,TRBJ2-5
TGTGCCAGCAGCGCAGAAGGGGGGGTAGGCTATGGCTACACCTTC,CASSAEGGVGYGYTF,TRBV9,many,NA,TRBJ1-2